This paragraph covers one TCR beta chain sequence. V was pared by 4 bases and J by 5 bases, with 10 bases of the junction left unmatched. The germline CDR1 and CDR2 sequences are SGDLS and YYNGEE. This CDR3 is built from 15 residues. This record comes from a study of blood T cell repertoires in COVID-19. Study information: The United States, Italy and Spain provided the acute and convalescent COVID-19 samples. PBMCs, B-cell-depleted T cells, or T cells were the source of the cDNA or gDNA that made up the material.

Under the authors' procedure: The authors estimated nucleated cell counts from reference gene primer amplification. TCRdb's copy holds only in-frame clones and misses some; the assay was immunoSEQ multiplex PCR. The DNA gave D and trimming, while V, J and clone size come from that table. Of 140,000 to 150,000 clones listed, approximately 80% are singletons. The chain joins TRBV9 to TRBJ2-5; 8 bases map to TRBD1. Sequencing was done on a sample of peripheral blood. The clonotype was recovered from a human donor with acute or convalescent COVID-19. The donor label of this sample is uncertain. Here the CDR3 reads CASSKQDRVGETQYF. The CDR3, as DNA: TGTGCCAGCAGCAAACAGGACAGGGTAGGCGAGACCCAGTACTTC.